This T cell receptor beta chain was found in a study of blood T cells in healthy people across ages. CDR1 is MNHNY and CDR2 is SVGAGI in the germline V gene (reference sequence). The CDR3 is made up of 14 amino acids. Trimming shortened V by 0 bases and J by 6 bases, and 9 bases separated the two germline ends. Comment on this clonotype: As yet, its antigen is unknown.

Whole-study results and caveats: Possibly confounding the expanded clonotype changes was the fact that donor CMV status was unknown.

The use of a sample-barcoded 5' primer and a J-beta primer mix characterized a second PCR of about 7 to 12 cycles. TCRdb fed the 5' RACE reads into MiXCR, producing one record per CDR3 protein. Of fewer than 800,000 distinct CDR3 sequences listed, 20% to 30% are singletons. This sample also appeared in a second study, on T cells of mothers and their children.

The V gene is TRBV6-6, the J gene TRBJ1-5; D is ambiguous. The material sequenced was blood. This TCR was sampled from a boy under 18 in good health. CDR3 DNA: TGTGCCAGCAGTTACTCGGGTGTTCTTCAGCCCCAGCATTTT. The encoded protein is CASSYSGVLQPQHF.